The 9 T cell receptor beta chains listed next were all sequenced from one sample in a study of CD8+ T cells in alopecia areata listed by TCRdb under 2018. The sample's time point label is to be understood as: around 28 days on oral tofacitinib. Taken with the paper, the label for treatment or condition translates to: oral pan-JAK inhibitor, 5-10 mg twice daily. The library was prepared using the immunoSEQ multiplex PCR assay. RNA was extracted from all samples and reverse transcribed into cDNA as template for TCR sequencing. Entries here come from immuneACCESS through TCRdb and include only in-frame sequences with V and J called. Some clones fail to appear in such tables; in the studies checked, an unresolved V gene covers under half of the shortfall, and the cause of the remainder is unknown. This sample lists fewer than 250,000 clones; 55% to 70% were detected once. The top ten hold roughly 0.71% of the sample.

This material consisted of CD4+ T cells sorted from blood, taken at week 4, from a patient treated with tofacitinib. The origin of the receptors is a human donor with alopecia areata.

This clone was counted between two and nine times. The chain has TRBV30 and TRBJ1-2; D ambiguous. Germline V gene data show CDR1 as GTSNPN and CDR2 as SVGIG (reference sequence). CDR3 length equals 11 residues. Deletions cut 2 bases from V and 11 bases from J, with 12 bases between. CDR3 nucleotide sequence: TGTGCCTGGAGTCGGGGTGAGGTGTACACCTTC. The encoded protein is CAWSRGEVYTF.

In regard to this clone: This specimen includes other DNA sequences encoding the same CDR3. The J gene is TRBJ2-2, the V gene TRBV29-1; D gene uncertain. Deletions cut 3 bases from V and 2 bases from J, with 4 bases between. The CDR3 length is 12 residues. Germline CDR1 is SQVTM and CDR2 is ANQGSEA. Here the CDR3 reads CSVERNTGELFF. CDR3 bases: TGCAGCGTTGAGCGTAACACCGGGGAGCTGTTTTTT.

The V and J genes are TRBV7-9 and TRBJ1-2, with D possibly TRBD1 on 6 matching bases. CDR1 and CDR2 from the germline V gene are SEHNR and FQNEAQ (reference sequence). The CDR3 totals 15 residues. V lost 4 bases to trimming and J lost 6 bases, with 18 bases between them. CDR3 amino acids: CASSSTLGGKNGYTF. The CDR3 DNA sequence: TGTGCCAGCAGCTCTACACTAGGGGGGAAGAATGGCTACACCTTC.

The J gene is TRBJ1-5, the V gene TRBV11-2, with no clear D. The V and J ends lost 0 bases and 3 bases respectively, with 6 bases between them. This CDR3 comprises 14 residues. The V gene's germline CDR1 is SGHAT and CDR2 FQNNGV. CDR3 nucleotides: TGTGCCAGCAGCTTAGAAGGGTTCAATCAGCCCCAGCATTTT. Its protein is CASSLEGFNQPQHF.

The chain couples TRBV30 to TRBJ2-1; the D gene is possibly TRBD2 (5 bases). This CDR3 comprises 13 residues. V lost 2 bases and J 10 bases, leaving 15 bases between the germline ends. Germline CDR1 GTSNPN, CDR2 SVGIG (reference sequence). DNA for the CDR3: TGTGCCTGGAGTCCATCGAGCCGAGGGGAGCAGTTCTTC. It encodes CAWSPSSRGEQFF.

This clone was recorded only once. This chain connects TRBV4-2 to TRBJ2-7; D is uncertain. Germline V CDR1 and CDR2: LGHNA, YNFKEQ. V was trimmed by 1 base and J by 5 bases, leaving 18 bases between them. The CDR3 covers 16 residues. DNA for the CDR3: TGTGCCAGCAGCCAAGCGGCCGCTTCGCTTCAGCACGAGCAGTACTTC. Encoded protein: CASSQAAASLQHEQYF.

The rearrangement links TRBV11-2 to TRBJ2-7; TRBD1 or TRBD2 may be the D gene (5 bases each). CDR3 length: 15 residues. Between the trimmed V and J ends, which lost 5 bases and 4 bases, there was a span of 18 bases. Germline values: CDR1 SGHAT, CDR2 FQNNGV. CDR3 sequence: CASSLRQPPGYEQYF. CDR3 coding DNA: TGTGCCAGCAGCCTCAGACAGCCCCCGGGATACGAGCAGTACTTC.

V gene TRBV7-3 combines with J gene TRBJ2-6; 12 bases map to TRBD1. CDR1 and CDR2 from the germline V gene are SGHTA and FQGTGA. V dropped 5 bases and J dropped 2; count of bases not matched to a gene: 7. The CDR3 runs to 18 residues. The CDR3: CASSHGTGGAPGANVLTF. The CDR3 DNA follows: TGTGCCAGCAGCCACGGGACAGGGGGCGCTCCTGGGGCCAACGTCCTGACTTTC.

A remark on this clone: At the DNA level, this CDR3 is encoded by other sequences in the same sample as well. In DNA, the CDR3 is TGCAGCGTTGAGGGTGCACGCGAGCAGTACTTC. Amino acids: CSVEGAREQYF. The chain is built from TRBV29-1 and TRBJ2-7; no clear D gene. This CDR3 region has 11 residues. V dropped 3 bases and J dropped 6 bases, with 9 bases sitting between them. CDR1 and CDR2 (germline): SQVTM, ANQGSEA.